This T cell receptor beta chain was profiled in a study of T cell repertoires in cytomegalovirus infection. Study-wide results and caveats: Dominating the ex vivo response were HLA-C-restricted CMV-specific TCR beta clonotypes.

Looked up from germline, CDR1 is LNHDA and CDR2 is SQIVND (reference sequence). The CDR3 totals 14 residues. Trimming stripped 3 bases from V and 2 bases from J, with 9 bases between. TCRdb called the reads again in MiXCR, with one record for every CDR3 protein. The repertoire includes 630,000 or so distinct CDR3 sequences, approximately 24% of them detected once, and 6.5% to 10% sits in the top ten. Details on this clonotype: Its antigen remains unknown.

The clonotype comes from a human donor in good health (CMV status not recorded). Some clones in this sample may be carry-over from other donors' samples. Source material: CD8+ T cells from PBMCs. The rearrangement links TRBV19 to TRBJ2-3; D possibly corresponds to TRBD2 (6 bases). This chain's CDR3 is CASSIAGITDTQYF. DNA for the CDR3: TGTGCCAGTAGTATCGCGGGAATCACAGATACGCAGTATTTT. Using reference TRBV19 and TRBJ2-3 for the parts outside the CDR3, the full variable domain is DGGITQSPKYLFRKEGQNVTLSCEQNLNHDAMYWYRQDPGQGLRLIYYSQIVNDFQKGDIAEGYSVSREKKESFPLTVTSAQKNPTAFYLCASSIAGITDTQYFGPGTRLTVL.